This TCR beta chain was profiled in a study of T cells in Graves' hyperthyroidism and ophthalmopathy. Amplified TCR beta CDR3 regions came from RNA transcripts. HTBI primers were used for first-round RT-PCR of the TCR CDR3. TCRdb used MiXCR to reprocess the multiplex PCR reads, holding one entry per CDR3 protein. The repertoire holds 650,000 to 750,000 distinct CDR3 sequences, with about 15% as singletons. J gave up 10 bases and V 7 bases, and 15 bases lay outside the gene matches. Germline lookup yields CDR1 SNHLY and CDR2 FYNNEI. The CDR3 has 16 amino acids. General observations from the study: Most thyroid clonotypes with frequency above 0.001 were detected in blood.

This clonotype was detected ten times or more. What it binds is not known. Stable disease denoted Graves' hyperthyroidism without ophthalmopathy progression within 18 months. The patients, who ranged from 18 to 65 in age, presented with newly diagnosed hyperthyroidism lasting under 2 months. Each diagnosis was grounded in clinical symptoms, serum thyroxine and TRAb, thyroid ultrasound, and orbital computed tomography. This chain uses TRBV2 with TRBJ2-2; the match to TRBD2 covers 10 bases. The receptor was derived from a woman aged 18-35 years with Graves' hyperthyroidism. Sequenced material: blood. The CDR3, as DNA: TGTGCCAGCACTAATTTAGCGGGAGGTCCCGGGAAGGAGCTGTTTTTT. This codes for CASTNLAGGPGKELFF.